A single sample is the source of the 21 T cell receptor beta chains below, sequenced in a study of blood T cell repertoires in COVID-19. TCRdb's copy holds only in-frame clones and misses some; the assay was immunoSEQ multiplex PCR. The sample comprises a few hundred thousand clones, 86% of which are singletons, and less than 2% rests with the top ten. Specimen: PBMCs or T cells enriched from blood (not recorded which). Receptors originate from a man in his forties who had recovered from COVID-19.

The rearrangement joins TRBV5-1 to TRBJ1-2; D is unclear. V lost 4 bases to trimming and J lost 4 bases, with 20 bases between them. The CDR3 runs to 16 residues. CDR1 and CDR2 from the germline V gene are SGHRS and YFSETQ. The CDR3 coding sequence is TGCGCCAGCAGCCCGGGTCCGACGGCGAAGGTCTATGGCTACACCTTC. It specifies CASSPGPTAKVYGYTF.

The V and J genes are TRBV9 and TRBJ1-1; 9 bases map to TRBD1. Per germline, CDR1 SGDLS and CDR2 YYNGEE. The trim removed 4 bases at V and 7 bases at J, leaving 5 bases unmatched. This CDR3 comprises 13 residues. The CDR3 sequence: CASSFRQGGEAFF. In DNA, the CDR3 is TGTGCCAGCAGCTTTCGACAGGGGGGTGAAGCTTTCTTT. Filled out from reference TRBV9 and TRBJ1-1, the complete variable domain reads DSGVTQTPKHLITATGQRVTLRCSPRSGDLSVYWYQQSLDQGLQFLIQYYNGEERAKGNILERFSAQQFPDLHSELNLSSLELGDSALYFCASSFRQGGEAFFGQGTRLTVV.

V gene TRBV13 combines with J gene TRBJ1-1; 9 bases align to TRBD1. Germline V gives CDR1 PRHDT, CDR2 FYEKMQ (reference sequence). Germline trimming cut 0 bases from V and 1 base from J; bases unmatched to any gene: 0. This CDR3 region has 15 residues. CDR3 coding DNA: TGTGCCAGCAGCTTAGGGGGACAGGGGAACACTGAAGCTTTCTTT. It specifies CASSLGGQGNTEAFF.

This clone was picked up a small number of times. The chain has TRBV7-8 and TRBJ1-1; D perhaps matches TRBD1 (6 bases). V lost 3 bases and J lost 3, with 11 bases in between. The CDR3 contains 14 residues. Germline assignment: CDR1 SGHVS and CDR2 FQNEAQ. The chain's CDR3 is CASSFQGLDTEAFF. In DNA form, the CDR3 reads TGTGCCAGCAGCTTCCAGGGGTTGGACACTGAAGCTTTCTTT.

The chain is built from TRBV2 and TRBJ2-7; 7 bases fit TRBD2. Trimming took 8 bases from V and 3 from J; bases not matched to a gene: 4. The germline gives CDR1 SNHLY, CDR2 FYNNEI. The CDR3 runs to 12 residues. In DNA form, the CDR3 reads TGTGCCAGCGGGAGGGGATTCTACGAGCAGTACTTC. It encodes CASGRGFYEQYF.

V and J are TRBV3-1 (or the pseudogene TRBV3-2) and TRBJ2-4; a weak D match, TRBD1 (5 bases). This CDR3 is built from 19 residues. CDR1 is LGHDT, CDR2 YNNKEL, per germline (reference sequence). Trimming cost V 0 bases and J 3 bases, with 21 bases left between them. The CDR3 sequence is CASSQDMSSRVDGKNIQYF. Here the CDR3 DNA reads TGTGCCAGCAGCCAAGATATGAGCAGCAGGGTGGACGGCAAAAACATTCAGTACTTC.

This clone was picked up many times. The chain recombines TRBV4-1 with TRBJ1-6, with TRBD1 matching 8 bases. CDR1 is MGHRA and CDR2 is YSYEKL in the germline V gene. The CDR3 spans 16 residues. The V segment lost 4 bases and the J segment 9 bases; nucleotides outside the gene matches: 11. DNA for the CDR3: TGCGCCAGCAGCCTGATACTCGACAGGGGCGGTTCACCCCTCCACTTT. It is translated as CASSLILDRGGSPLHF.

This clone was recorded many times. One junction end does not reproduce the germline sequence, and a read error may be involved. V gene TRBV16 combines with J gene TRBJ1-4, with 10 bases matching TRBD1. From germline, CDR1 is KGHSY and CDR2 FQNENV. The length of the CDR3 is 15 residues. CDR3 protein: CASSQTGGTSEKLFF. The CDR3 nucleotides read TGTGCCAGCAGCCAGACAGGGGGCACTAGTGAAAAACTGTTTTTT.

V usage is TRBV6-5 and J usage is TRBJ2-1; 7 positions agree with TRBD1. CDR3 length equals 14 residues. Germline-derived CDR1 and CDR2 are MNHEY and SVGAGI. Trimming took 10 bases from V and 3 from J; bases not matched to a gene: 9. The DNA of the CDR3 is TGTGCCACCCTCAGACAGGGAAACTACAATGAGCAGTTCTTC. This codes for CATLRQGNYNEQFF.

This chain joins TRBV19 and TRBJ2-7; perhaps TRBD1 as D (5 bases). The CDR3 runs to 13 residues. Germline loops: CDR1 LNHDA, CDR2 SQIVND (reference sequence). The germline V and J ends were trimmed by 11 bases and 0 bases, with 14 bases remaining between them. The CDR3 reads CAAKGADSYEQYF. CDR3 sequence (DNA): TGTGCCGCTAAAGGGGCAGACTCCTACGAGCAGTACTTC.

The chain uses TRBV19 and TRBJ1-2; TRBD1 might be the D (6 bases). The V gene's germline CDR1 is LNHDA and CDR2 SQIVND (reference sequence). V lost 1 base to trimming and J lost 7 bases, with 16 bases between them. The CDR3 runs to 15 residues. Here the CDR3 DNA reads TGTGCCAGTAGTATAGTAGACAGGCCCCTCGGTGGCTACACCTTC. Translating gives CASSIVDRPLGGYTF. The full variable domain, completed using reference TRBV19 and TRBJ1-2, is DGGITQSPKYLFRKEGQNVTLSCEQNLNHDAMYWYRQDPGQGLRLIYYSQIVNDFQKGDIAEGYSVSREKKESFPLTVTSAQKNPTAFYLCASSIVDRPLGGYTFGSGTRLTVV.

The rearrangement uses TRBV7-2 and TRBJ2-5; 7 nucleotides align to TRBD2. CDR1 and CDR2 from the germline V gene are SGHTA and FQGNSA. The ends lost 7 bases at V and 2 bases at J; junction bases unmatched: 10. The CDR3 is made up of 15 amino acids. CDR3 sequence reads: CASTLSGNHQETQYF. Written as DNA, the CDR3 is TGTGCCAGCACCCTAAGCGGGAACCATCAAGAGACCCAGTACTTC.

V is TRBV13 and J is TRBJ2-7, with 10 bases matching TRBD2. Germline trimming cut 0 bases from V and 5 bases from J; bases unmatched to any gene: 13. Germline loops: CDR1 PRHDT, CDR2 FYEKMQ (reference sequence). This CDR3 spans 18 amino acids. The CDR3 DNA sequence: TGTGCCAGCAGCTTAGGCTCGGGTAGCGGGAGGTCGCTGAACGAGCAGTACTTC. The encoded protein is CASSLGSGSGRSLNEQYF.

J is TRBJ2-7 and V is TRBV9; possible D gene TRBD1, 7 bases. Germline loops: CDR1 SGDLS, CDR2 YYNGEE. The CDR3 totals 15 residues. The ends were cut back, 5 bases at V and 0 bases at J, with 15 bases in the middle. The CDR3 here is CASSSGDSLSYEQYF. The CDR3 DNA sequence: TGTGCCAGCAGTTCGGGGGACAGCCTCTCCTACGAGCAGTACTTC.

The chain joins TRBV30 to TRBJ2-7, with D perhaps matching TRBD1 (6 bases). Germline CDR1 reads GTSNPN; CDR2 reads SVGIG (reference sequence). The V and J ends lost 1 base and 3 bases respectively, with 16 bases between them. The CDR3 extends over 15 amino acids. The CDR3 coding sequence is TGTGCCTGGAGTGGTGACAGGAGTGGACACTACGAGCAGTACTTC. Translated, it gives CAWSGDRSGHYEQYF.

The gene calls are TRBV5-1 and TRBJ1-2, with D tentatively TRBD1 (6 bases). CDR1 and CDR2 from the germline V gene are SGHRS and YFSETQ. V was clipped by 4 bases and J by 5 bases, with 15 bases between them. The CDR3 has 14 residues. The CDR3 DNA is TGCGCCAGCAGCCCGTGGACAGCGGATTATGGCTACACCTTC. This encodes CASSPWTADYGYTF.

J is TRBJ1-5 and V is TRBV19, with D unresolved. The CDR3 is 16 amino acids. V was trimmed by 2 bases and J by 3 bases, leaving 14 bases between them. Germline V gene data show CDR1 as LNHDA and CDR2 as SQIVND (reference sequence). This CDR3 is CASSIPRVDVNQPQHF. CDR3 bases: TGTGCCAGTAGTATACCGCGGGTCGACGTCAATCAGCCCCAGCATTTT. Complete variable domain (other parts from reference TRBV19 and TRBJ1-5): DGGITQSPKYLFRKEGQNVTLSCEQNLNHDAMYWYRQDPGQGLRLIYYSQIVNDFQKGDIAEGYSVSREKKESFPLTVTSAQKNPTAFYLCASSIPRVDVNQPQHFGDGTRLSIL.

The chain links TRBV27 to TRBJ1-4; 8 bases are a match to TRBD1. CDR1 is MNHEY and CDR2 is SMNVEV in the germline V gene (reference sequence). The J segment lost 4 bases and the V segment lost 8 bases, leaving 9 bases of the junction unmatched. CDR3 length: 15 residues. DNA of the CDR3: TGTGCCAGCGGTAGACAGGGGTACTTTAATGAAAAACTGTTTTTT. It is translated as CASGRQGYFNEKLFF.

J is TRBJ1-2 and V is TRBV7-9, with D unclear. Trimming removed 1 base at V and 2 bases at J, with 14 bases between. Germline-derived CDR1 and CDR2 are SEHNR and FQNEAQ (reference sequence). The CDR3 consists of 16 residues. This CDR3 is CASSLGSGGLNYGYTF. The CDR3 DNA reads as TGTGCCAGCAGCTTAGGGTCTGGTGGACTCAACTATGGCTACACCTTC.

The V call is TRBV2, the J call TRBJ2-2; a weak D match, TRBD2 (6 bases). Trimming cost V 5 bases and J 2 bases, with 12 bases left between them. CDR1 and CDR2 from the germline V gene are SNHLY and FYNNEI. This CDR3 contains 15 residues. The CDR3 region is CASSSGSLNTGELFF. The CDR3 DNA sequence: TGTGCCAGCAGTTCCGGGAGCCTAAACACCGGGGAGCTGTTTTTT.

The J gene is TRBJ2-3, the V gene TRBV14; no firm D call. The V and J ends lost 3 bases and 4 bases respectively, with 2 bases between them. The V gene's germline CDR1 is SGHDN and CDR2 FVKESK. The CDR3 extends over 11 amino acids. The CDR3 nucleotides are TGTGCCAGCAGCCACGCAGATACGCAGTATTTT. This gives the protein CASSHADTQYF.